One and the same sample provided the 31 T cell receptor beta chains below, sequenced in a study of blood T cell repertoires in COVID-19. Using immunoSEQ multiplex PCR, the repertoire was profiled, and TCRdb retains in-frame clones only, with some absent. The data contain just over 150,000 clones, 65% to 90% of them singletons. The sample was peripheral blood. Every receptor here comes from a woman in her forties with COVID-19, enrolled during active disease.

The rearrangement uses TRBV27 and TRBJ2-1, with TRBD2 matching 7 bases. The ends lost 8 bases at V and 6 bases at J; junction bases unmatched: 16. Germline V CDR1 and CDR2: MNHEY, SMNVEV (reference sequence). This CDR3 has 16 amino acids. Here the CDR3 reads CASRSWGGVGGNEQFF. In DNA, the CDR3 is TGTGCCAGCCGTTCCTGGGGGGGAGTCGGTGGCAATGAGCAGTTCTTC.

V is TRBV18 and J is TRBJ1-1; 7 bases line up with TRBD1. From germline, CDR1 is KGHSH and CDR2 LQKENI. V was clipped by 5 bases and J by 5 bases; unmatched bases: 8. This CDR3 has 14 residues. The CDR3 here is CASSNKQGITEAFF. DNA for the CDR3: TGTGCCAGCTCAAACAAACAGGGGATAACTGAAGCTTTCTTT.

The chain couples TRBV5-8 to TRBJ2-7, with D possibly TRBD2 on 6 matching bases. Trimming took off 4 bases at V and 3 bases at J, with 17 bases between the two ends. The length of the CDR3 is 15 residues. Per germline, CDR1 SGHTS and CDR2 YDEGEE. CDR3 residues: CASSKSGLDDYEQYF. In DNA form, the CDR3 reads TGTGCCAGCAGCAAATCGGGACTTGATGACTACGAGCAGTACTTC.

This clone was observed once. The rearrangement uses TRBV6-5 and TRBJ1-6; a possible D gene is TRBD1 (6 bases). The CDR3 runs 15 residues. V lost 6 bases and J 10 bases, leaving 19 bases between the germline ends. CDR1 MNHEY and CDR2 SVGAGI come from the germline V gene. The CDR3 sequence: CASRSTQGPGSPLHF. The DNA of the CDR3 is TGTGCCAGCAGGTCCACACAGGGTCCTGGGTCACCCCTCCACTTT.

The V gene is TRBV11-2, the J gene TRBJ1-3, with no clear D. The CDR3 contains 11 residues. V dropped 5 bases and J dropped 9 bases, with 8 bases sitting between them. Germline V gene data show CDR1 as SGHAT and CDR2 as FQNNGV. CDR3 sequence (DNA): TGTGCCAGCAGCCCTACCACCACCATATATTTT. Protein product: CASSPTTTIYF. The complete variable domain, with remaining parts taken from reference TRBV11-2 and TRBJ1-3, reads EAGVAQSPRYKIIEKRQSVAFWCNPISGHATLYWYQQILGQGPKLLIQFQNNGVVDDSQLPKDRFSAERLKGVDSTLKIQPAKLEDSAVYLCASSPTTTIYFGEGSWLTVV.

The CDR3, as DNA: TGCGCCAGCAGCCAATGGACAGGCAAAAACTCCTATAATTCACCCCTCCACTTT. It encodes CASSQWTGKNSYNSPLHF. This chain connects TRBV4-1 to TRBJ1-6, with 7 bases that match TRBD1. This CDR3 has 18 residues. CDR1 MGHRA and CDR2 YSYEKL come from the germline V gene. The V segment lost 2 bases and the J segment 0 bases; nucleotides outside the gene matches: 7.

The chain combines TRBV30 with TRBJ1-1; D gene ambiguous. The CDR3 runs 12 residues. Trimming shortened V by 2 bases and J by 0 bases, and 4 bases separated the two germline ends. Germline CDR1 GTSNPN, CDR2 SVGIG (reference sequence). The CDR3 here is CAWSIMNTEAFF. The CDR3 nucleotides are TGTGCCTGGAGTATTATGAACACTGAAGCTTTCTTT.

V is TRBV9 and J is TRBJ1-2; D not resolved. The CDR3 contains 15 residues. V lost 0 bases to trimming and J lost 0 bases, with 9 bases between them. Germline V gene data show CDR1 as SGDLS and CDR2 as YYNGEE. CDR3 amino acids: CASSVAEGANYGYTF. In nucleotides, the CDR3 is TGTGCCAGCAGCGTAGCTGAGGGAGCTAACTATGGCTACACCTTC.

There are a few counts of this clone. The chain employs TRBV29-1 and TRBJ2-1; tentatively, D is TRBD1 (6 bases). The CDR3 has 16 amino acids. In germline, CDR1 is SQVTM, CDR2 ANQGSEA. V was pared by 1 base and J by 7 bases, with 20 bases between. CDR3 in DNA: TGCAGCGTTGAAGGGGACGGGGCTCTACAGGGTAATGAGCAGTTCTTC. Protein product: CSVEGDGALQGNEQFF.

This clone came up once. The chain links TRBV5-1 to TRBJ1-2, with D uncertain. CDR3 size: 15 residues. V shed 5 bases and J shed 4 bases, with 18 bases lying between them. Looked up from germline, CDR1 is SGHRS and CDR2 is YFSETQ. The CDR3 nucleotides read TGCGCCAGCAGAAGCGGGGATGGGTCCATCTATGGCTACACCTTC. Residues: CASRSGDGSIYGYTF.

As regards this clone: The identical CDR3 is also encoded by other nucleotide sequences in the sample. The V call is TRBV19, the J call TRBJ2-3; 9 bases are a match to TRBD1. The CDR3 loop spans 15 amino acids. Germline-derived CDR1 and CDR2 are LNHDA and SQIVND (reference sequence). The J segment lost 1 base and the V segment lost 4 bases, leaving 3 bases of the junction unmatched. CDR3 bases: TGTGCCAGTAGTAAAACAGGGGGCGGCACAGATACGCAGTATTTT. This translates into CASSKTGGGTDTQYF.

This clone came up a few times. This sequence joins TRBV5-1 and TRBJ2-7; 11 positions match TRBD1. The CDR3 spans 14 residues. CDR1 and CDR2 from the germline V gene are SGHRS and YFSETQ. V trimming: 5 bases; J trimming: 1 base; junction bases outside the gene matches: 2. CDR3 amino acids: CASRRDRGSYEQYF. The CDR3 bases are TGCGCCAGCAGACGGGACAGGGGGTCCTACGAGCAGTACTTC. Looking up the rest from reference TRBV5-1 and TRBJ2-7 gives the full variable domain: KAGVTQTPRYLIKTRGQQVTLSCSPISGHRSVSWYQQTPGQGLQFLFEYFSETQRNKGNFPGRFSGRQFSNSRSEMNVSTLELGDSALYLCASRRDRGSYEQYFGPGTRLTVT.

The CDR3 DNA is TGTGCCAGCAGCTTAGCGATTCTAGGTCTCGGCTACACCTTC. Translated: CASSLAILGLGYTF. The chain is built from TRBV7-2 and TRBJ1-2; D not certain. Germline V gene data show CDR1 as SGHTA and CDR2 as FQGNSA. The CDR3 is 14 residues long. V was trimmed by 0 bases and J by 8 bases, leaving 13 bases between them.

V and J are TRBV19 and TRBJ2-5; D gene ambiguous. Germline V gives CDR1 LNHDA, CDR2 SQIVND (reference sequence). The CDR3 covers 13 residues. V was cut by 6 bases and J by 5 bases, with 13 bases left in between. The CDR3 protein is CASRQDPRETQYF. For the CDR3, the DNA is TGTGCCAGTAGGCAAGATCCACGGGAGACCCAGTACTTC.

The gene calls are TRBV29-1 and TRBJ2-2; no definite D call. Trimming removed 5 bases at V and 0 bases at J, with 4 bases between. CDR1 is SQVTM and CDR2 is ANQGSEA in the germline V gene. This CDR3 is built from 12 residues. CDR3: CSVLTNTGELFF. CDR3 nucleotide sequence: TGCAGCGTTTTAACGAACACCGGGGAGCTGTTTTTT.

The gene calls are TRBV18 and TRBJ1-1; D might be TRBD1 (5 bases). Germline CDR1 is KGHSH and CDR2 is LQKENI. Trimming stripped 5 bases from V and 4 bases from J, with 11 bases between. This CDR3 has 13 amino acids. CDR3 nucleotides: TGTGCCAGCTCATCCAGGGTGAGCACTGAAGCTTTCTTT. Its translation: CASSSRVSTEAFF.

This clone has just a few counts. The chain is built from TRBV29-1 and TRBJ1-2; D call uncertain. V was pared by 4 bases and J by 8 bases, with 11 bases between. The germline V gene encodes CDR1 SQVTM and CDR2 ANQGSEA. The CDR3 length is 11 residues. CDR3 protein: CSVGGGFGYTF. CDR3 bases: TGCAGCGTTGGGGGAGGGTTCGGCTACACCTTC.

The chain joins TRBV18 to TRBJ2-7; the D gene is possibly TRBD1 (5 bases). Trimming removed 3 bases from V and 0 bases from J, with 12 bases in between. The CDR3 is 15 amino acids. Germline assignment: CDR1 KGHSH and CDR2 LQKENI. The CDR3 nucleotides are TGTGCCAGCTCACCTCAGGGCGGTAGCTCCTACGAGCAGTACTTC. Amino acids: CASSPQGGSSYEQYF.

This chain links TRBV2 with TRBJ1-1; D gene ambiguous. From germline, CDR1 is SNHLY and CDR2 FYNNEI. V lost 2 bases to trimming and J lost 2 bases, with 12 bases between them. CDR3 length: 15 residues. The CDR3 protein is CASSENPRGNTEAFF. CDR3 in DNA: TGTGCCAGCAGTGAAAATCCCCGGGGAAACACTGAAGCTTTCTTT. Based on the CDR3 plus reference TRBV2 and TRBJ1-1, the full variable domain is EPEVTQTPSHQVTQMGQEVILRCVPISNHLYFYWYRQILGQKVEFLVSFYNNEISEKSEIFDDQFSVERPDGSNFTLKIRSTKLEDSAMYFCASSENPRGNTEAFFGQGTRLTVV.

The CDR3 region has the DNA TGCAGTGCTAGGACAGGGAATGGCTACACCTTC. Protein product: CSARTGNGYTF. The chain joins TRBV20-1 to TRBJ1-2, with 7 positions matching TRBD1. The ends lost 3 bases at V and 6 bases at J; junction bases unmatched: 1. The CDR3 is 11 amino acids. Germline V lookup: CDR1 DFQATT, CDR2 SNEGSKA (reference sequence).

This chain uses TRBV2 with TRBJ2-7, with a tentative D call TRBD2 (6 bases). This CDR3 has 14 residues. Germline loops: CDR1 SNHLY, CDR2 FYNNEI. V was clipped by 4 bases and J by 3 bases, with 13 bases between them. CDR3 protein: CASSVGGAYYEQYF. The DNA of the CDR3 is TGTGCCAGCAGTGTAGGCGGGGCCTACTACGAGCAGTACTTC. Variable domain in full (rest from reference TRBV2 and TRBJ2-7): EPEVTQTPSHQVTQMGQEVILRCVPISNHLYFYWYRQILGQKVEFLVSFYNNEISEKSEIFDDQFSVERPDGSNFTLKIRSTKLEDSAMYFCASSVGGAYYEQYFGPGTRLTVT.

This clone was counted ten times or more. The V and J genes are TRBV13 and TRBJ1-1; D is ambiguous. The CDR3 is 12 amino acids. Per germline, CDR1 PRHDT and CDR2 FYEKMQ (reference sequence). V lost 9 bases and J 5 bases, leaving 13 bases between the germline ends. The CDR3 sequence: CASGHRRTEAFF. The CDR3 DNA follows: TGTGCCAGTGGCCATCGAAGAACTGAAGCTTTCTTT. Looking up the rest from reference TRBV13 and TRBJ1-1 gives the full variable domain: AAGVIQSPRHLIKEKRETATLKCYPIPRHDTVYWYQQGPGQDPQFLISFYEKMQSDKGSIPDRFSAQQFSDYHSELNMSSLELGDSALYFCASGHRRTEAFFGQGTRLTVV.

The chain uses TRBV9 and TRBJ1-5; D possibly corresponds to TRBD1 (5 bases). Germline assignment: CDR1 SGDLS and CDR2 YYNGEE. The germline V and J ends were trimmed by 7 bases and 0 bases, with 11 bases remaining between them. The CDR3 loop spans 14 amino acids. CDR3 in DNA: TGTGCCAGCGGCCAGGGCGTTAGCAATCAGCCCCAGCATTTT. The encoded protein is CASGQGVSNQPQHF.

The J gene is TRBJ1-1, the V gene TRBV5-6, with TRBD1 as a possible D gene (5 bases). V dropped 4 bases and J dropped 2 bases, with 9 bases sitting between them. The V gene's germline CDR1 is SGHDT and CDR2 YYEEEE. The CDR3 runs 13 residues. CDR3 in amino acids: CASSLTGNTEAFF. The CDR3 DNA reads TGTGCCAGCAGCCTTACAGGAAACACTGAAGCTTTCTTT.

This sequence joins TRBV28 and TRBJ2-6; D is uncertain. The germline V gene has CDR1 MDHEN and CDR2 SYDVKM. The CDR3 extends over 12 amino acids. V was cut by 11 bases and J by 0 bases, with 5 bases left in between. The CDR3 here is CAVYSGANVLTF. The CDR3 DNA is TGTGCCGTTTACTCTGGGGCCAACGTCCTGACTTTC.

CDR3 in DNA: TGTGCCAGCAGTCCGTGGACAACAGCAACTAATGAAAAACTGTTTTTT. It encodes CASSPWTTATNEKLFF. The chain uses TRBV2 and TRBJ1-4; D may be TRBD1 (5 bases). Germline V gene lookup returns CDR1 SNHLY and CDR2 FYNNEI. The CDR3 has 16 amino acids. V was trimmed by 5 bases and J by 0 bases, leaving 13 bases between them. The entire variable domain, with the rest obtained from reference TRBV2 and TRBJ1-4, is as follows: EPEVTQTPSHQVTQMGQEVILRCVPISNHLYFYWYRQILGQKVEFLVSFYNNEISEKSEIFDDQFSVERPDGSNFTLKIRSTKLEDSAMYFCASSPWTTATNEKLFFGSGTQLSVL.

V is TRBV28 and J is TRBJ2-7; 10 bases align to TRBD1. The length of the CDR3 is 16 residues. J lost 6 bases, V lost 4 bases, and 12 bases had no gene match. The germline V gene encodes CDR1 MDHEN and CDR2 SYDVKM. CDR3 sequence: CASSSPLTGQGREQYF. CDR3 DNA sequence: TGTGCCAGCAGTTCACCCCTCACGGGACAGGGGCGCGAGCAGTACTTC.

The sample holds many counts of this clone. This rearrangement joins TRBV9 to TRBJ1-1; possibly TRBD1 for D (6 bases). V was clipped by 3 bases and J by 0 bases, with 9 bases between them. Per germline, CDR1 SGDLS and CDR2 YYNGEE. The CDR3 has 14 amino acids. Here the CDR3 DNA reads TGTGCCAGCAGCGCGGGACAAGTGAACACTGAAGCTTTCTTT. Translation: CASSAGQVNTEAFF. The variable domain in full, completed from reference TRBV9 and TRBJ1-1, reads DSGVTQTPKHLITATGQRVTLRCSPRSGDLSVYWYQQSLDQGLQFLIQYYNGEERAKGNILERFSAQQFPDLHSELNLSSLELGDSALYFCASSAGQVNTEAFFGQGTRLTVV.

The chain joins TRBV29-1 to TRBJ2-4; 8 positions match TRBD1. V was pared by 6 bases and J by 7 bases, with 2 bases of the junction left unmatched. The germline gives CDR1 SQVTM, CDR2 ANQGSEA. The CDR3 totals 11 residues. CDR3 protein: CSVRTGNIQYF. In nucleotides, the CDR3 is TGCAGCGTCCGGACAGGGAACATTCAGTACTTC.

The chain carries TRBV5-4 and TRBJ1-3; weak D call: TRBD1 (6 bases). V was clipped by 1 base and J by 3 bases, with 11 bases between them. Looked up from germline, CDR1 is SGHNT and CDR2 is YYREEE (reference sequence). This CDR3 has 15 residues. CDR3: CASSLSQGIGNTIYF. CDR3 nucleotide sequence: TGTGCCAGCAGCTTGTCGCAGGGGATTGGAAACACCATATATTTT.

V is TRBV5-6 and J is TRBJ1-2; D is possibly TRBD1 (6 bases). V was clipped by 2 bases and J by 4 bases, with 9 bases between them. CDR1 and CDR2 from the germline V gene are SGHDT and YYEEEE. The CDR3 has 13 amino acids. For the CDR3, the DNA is TGTGCCAGCAGCTTACAGGGAACCTATGGCTACACCTTC. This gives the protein CASSLQGTYGYTF.